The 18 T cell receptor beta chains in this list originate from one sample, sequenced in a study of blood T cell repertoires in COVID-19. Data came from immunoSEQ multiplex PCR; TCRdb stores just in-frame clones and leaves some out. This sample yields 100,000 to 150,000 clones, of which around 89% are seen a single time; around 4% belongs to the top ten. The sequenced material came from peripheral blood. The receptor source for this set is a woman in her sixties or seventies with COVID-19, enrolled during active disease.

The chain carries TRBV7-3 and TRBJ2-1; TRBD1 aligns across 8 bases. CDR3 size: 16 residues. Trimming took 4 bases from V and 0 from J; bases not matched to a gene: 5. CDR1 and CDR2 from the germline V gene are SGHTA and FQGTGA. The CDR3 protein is CASSCRGQDSYNEQFF. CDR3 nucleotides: TGTGCCAGCAGCTGTAGGGGACAGGACTCCTACAATGAGCAGTTCTTC.

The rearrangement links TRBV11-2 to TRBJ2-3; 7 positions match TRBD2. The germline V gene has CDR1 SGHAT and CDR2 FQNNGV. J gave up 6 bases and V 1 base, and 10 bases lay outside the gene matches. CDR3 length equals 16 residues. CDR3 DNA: TGTGCCAGCAGCTTAGGGGGGGGACTACTTGCGGATACGCAGTATTTT. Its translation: CASSLGGGLLADTQYF.

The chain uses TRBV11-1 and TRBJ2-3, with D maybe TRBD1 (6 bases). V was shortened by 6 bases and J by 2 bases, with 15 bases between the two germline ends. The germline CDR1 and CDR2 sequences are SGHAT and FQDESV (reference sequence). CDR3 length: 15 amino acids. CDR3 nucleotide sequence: TGTGCCAGCAGATCTCAGGGGCTGGTCACAGATACGCAGTATTTT. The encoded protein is CASRSQGLVTDTQYF.

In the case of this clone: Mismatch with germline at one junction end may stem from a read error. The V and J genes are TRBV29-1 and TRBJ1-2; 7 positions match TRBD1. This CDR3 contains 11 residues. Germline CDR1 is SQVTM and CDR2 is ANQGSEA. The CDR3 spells CSALVGQRSAF. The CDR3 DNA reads TGCAGCGCTCTAGTGGGACAGAGGTCCGCCTTC.

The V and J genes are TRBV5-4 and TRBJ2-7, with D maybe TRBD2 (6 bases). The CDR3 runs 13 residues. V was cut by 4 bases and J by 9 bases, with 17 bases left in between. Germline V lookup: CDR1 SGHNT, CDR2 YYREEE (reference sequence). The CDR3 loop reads CASSPITTGGQYF. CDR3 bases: TGTGCCAGCAGCCCGATAACGACCGGGGGGCAGTACTTC.

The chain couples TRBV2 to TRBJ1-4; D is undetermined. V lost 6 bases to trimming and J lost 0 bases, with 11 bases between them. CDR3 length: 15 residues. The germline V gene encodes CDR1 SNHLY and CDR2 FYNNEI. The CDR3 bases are TGTGCCAGCAGGTTGGAGGGAGCAACTAATGAAAAACTGTTTTTT. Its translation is CASRLEGATNEKLFF.

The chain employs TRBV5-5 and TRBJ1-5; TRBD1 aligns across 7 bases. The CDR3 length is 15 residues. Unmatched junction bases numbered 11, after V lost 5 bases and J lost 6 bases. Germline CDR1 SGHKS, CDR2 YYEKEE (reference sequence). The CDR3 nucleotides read TGTGCCAGCAGACCGGGACAGACTCAGGCTCAGCCCCAGCATTTT. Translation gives CASRPGQTQAQPQHF.

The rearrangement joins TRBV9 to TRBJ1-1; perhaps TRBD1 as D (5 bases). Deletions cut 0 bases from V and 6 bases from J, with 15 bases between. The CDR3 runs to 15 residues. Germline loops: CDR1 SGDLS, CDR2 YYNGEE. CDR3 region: CASSVGGDRASEAFF. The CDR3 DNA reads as TGTGCCAGCAGCGTAGGGGGCGATAGGGCGTCTGAAGCTTTCTTT.

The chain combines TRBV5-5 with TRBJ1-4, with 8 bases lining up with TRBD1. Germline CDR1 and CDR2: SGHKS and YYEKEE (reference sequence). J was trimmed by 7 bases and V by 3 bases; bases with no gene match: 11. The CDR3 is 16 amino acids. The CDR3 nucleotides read TGTGCCAGCAGCTGGACAGGGACAAGCGGCGGTGAAAAACTGTTTTTT. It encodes CASSWTGTSGGEKLFF.

CDR3 nucleotide sequence: TGTGCCAGCAGCTCCAGGAACTCCTACGAGCAGTACTTC. It translates to CASSSRNSYEQYF. The chain joins TRBV7-9 to TRBJ2-7; no clear D. Germline CDR1 reads SEHNR; CDR2 reads FQNEAQ (reference sequence). The V end lost 4 bases, the J end lost 0 bases, and 7 bases lay between the germline ends. This CDR3 region has 13 residues.

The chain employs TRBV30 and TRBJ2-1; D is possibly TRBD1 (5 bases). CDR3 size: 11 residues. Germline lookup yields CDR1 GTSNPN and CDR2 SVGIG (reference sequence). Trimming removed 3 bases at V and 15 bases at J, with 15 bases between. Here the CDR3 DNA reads TGTGCCTGGAGCTTACAGGCCGTTCGGTTCTTC. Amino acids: CAWSLQAVRFF.

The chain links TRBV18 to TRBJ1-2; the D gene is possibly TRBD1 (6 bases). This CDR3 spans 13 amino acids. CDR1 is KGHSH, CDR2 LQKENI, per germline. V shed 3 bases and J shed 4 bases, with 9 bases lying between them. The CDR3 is CASSPDRSYGYTF. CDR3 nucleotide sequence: TGTGCCAGCTCACCCGACAGGAGCTATGGCTACACCTTC.

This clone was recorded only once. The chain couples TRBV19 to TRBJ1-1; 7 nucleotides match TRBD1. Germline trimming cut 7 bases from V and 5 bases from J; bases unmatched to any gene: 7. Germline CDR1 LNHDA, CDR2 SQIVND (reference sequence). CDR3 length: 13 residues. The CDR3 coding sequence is TGTGCCAGTACGACCCTCAGGGGGACTGAAGCTTTCTTT. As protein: CASTTLRGTEAFF. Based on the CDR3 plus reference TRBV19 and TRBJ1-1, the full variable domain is DGGITQSPKYLFRKEGQNVTLSCEQNLNHDAMYWYRQDPGQGLRLIYYSQIVNDFQKGDIAEGYSVSREKKESFPLTVTSAQKNPTAFYLCASTTLRGTEAFFGQGTRLTVV.

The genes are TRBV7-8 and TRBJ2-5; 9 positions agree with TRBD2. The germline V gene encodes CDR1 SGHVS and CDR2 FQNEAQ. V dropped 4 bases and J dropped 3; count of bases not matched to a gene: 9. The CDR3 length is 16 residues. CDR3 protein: CASSSLAGVTEETQYF. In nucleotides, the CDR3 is TGTGCCAGCAGCTCCTTAGCGGGAGTAACCGAAGAGACCCAGTACTTC.

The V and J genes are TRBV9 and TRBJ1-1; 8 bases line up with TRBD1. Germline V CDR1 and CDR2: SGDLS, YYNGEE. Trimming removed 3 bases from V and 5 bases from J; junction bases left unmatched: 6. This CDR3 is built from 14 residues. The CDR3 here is CASSGQGRRTEAFF. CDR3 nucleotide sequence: TGTGCCAGCAGCGGACAGGGGCGGAGGACTGAAGCTTTCTTT.

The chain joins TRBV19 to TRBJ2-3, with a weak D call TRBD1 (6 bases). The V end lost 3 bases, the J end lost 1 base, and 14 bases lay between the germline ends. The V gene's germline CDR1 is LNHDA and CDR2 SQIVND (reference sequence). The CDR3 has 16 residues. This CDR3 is CASSIEQGKGTDTQYF. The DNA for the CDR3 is TGTGCCAGTAGTATTGAGCAGGGGAAGGGCACAGATACGCAGTATTTT.

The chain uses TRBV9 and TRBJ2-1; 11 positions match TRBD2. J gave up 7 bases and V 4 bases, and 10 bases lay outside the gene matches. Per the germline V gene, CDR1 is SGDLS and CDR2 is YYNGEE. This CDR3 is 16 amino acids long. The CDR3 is CASSKYSGGARNEQFF. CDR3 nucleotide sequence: TGTGCCAGCAGCAAGTATAGCGGGGGGGCCCGAAATGAGCAGTTCTTC.

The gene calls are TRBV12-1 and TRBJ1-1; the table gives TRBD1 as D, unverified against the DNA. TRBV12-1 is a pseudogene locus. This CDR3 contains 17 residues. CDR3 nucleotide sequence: TGTGCCAGCAGCCACTCGCGAATCGACAGGCTTACGTCTGAAGCTTTCTTT. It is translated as CASSHSRIDRLTSEAFF.